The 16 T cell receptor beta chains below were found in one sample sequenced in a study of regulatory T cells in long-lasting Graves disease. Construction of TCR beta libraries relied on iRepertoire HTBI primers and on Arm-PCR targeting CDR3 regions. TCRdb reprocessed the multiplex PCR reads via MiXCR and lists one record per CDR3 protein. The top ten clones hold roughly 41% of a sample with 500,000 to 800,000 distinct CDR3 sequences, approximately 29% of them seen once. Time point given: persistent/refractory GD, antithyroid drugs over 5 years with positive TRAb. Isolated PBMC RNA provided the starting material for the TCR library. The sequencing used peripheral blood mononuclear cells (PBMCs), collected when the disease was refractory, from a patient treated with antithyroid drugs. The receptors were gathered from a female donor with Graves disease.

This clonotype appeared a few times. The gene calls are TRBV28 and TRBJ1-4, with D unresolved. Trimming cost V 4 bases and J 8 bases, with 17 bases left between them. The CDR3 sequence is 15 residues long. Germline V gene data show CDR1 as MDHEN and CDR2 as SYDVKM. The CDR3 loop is CASSSLEGGNEKLFF. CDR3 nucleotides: TGTGCCAGCAGTTCCCTCGAGGGCGGTAACGAAAAACTGTTTTTT.

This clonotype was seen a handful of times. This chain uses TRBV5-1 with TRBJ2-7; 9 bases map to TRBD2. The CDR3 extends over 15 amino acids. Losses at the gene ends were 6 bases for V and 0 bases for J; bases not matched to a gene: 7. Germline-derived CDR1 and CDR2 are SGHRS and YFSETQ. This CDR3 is CASKRQREASYEQYF. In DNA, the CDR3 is TGCGCCAGCAAACGTCAGCGGGAGGCCTCCTACGAGCAGTACTTC.

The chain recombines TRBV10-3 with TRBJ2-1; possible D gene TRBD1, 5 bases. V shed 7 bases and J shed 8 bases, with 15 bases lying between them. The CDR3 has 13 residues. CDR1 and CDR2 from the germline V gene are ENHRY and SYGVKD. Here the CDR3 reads CAIKVSGSDEQFF. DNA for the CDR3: TGTGCCATCAAAGTTTCAGGGTCCGATGAGCAGTTCTTC.

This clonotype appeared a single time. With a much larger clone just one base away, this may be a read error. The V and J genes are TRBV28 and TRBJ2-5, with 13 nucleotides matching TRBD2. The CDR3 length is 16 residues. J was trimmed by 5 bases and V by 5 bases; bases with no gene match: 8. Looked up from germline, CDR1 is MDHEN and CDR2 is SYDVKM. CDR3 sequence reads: CASSLRLAGGYETQYF. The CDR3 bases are TGTGCCAGCAGTCTCAGACTAGCGGGAGGCTACGAGACCCAGTACTTC. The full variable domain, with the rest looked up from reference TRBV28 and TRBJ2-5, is DVKVTQSSRYLVKRTGEKVFLECVQDMDHENMFWYRQDPGLGLRLIYFSYDVKMKEKGDIPEGYSVSREKKERFSLILESASTNQTSMYLCASSLRLAGGYETQYFGPGTRLLVL.

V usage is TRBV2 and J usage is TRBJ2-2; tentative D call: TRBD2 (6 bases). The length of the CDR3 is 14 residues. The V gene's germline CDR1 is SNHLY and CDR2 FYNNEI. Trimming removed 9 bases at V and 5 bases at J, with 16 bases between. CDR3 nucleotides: TGTGCCAGTCTAGGGACTTTTCTAACCGGGGAGCTGTTTTTT. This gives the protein CASLGTFLTGELFF.

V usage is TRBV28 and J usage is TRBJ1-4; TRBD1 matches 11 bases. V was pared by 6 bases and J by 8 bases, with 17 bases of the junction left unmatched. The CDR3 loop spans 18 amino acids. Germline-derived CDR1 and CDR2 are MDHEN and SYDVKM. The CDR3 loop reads CASRLAPRTGGRGEKLFF. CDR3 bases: TGTGCCAGCAGACTGGCTCCTCGGACAGGGGGCCGAGGGGAAAAACTGTTTTTT.

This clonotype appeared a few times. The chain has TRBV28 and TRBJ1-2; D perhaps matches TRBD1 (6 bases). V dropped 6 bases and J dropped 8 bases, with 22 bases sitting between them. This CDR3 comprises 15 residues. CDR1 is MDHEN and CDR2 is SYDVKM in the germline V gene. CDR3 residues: CASSLGTRYRRGYTF. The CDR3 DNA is TGTGCCAGCAGCCTTGGGACAAGGTATCGTCGGGGCTACACCTTC.

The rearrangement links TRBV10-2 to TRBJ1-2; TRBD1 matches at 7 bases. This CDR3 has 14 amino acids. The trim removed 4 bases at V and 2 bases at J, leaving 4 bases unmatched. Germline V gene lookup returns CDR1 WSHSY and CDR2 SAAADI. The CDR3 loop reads CASSVGQVNYGYTF. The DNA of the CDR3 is TGCGCCAGCAGTGTAGGACAGGTCAACTATGGCTACACCTTC.

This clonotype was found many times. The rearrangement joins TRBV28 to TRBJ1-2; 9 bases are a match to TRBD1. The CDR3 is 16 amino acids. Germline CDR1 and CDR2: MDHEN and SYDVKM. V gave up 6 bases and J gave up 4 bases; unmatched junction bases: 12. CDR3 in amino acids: CASRYLQGAEGYGYTF. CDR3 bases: TGTGCCAGCAGATACTTACAGGGGGCAGAAGGCTATGGCTACACCTTC.

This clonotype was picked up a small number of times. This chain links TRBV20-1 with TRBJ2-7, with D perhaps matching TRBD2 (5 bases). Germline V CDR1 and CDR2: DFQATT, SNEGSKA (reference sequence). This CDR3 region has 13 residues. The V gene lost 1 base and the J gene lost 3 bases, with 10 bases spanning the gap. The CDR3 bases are TGCAGTGCTAGAGTTCCTAGCAACTACGAGCAGTACTTC. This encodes CSARVPSNYEQYF.

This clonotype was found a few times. For the CDR3, the DNA is TGTGCCAGCAGCGCCTCGCGCGGGAGGGCCTGGAGGGAGCAGTACTTC. Its translation is CASSASRGRAWREQYF. This chain uses TRBV11-2 with TRBJ2-7, with 9 bases matching TRBD2. There are 16 residues in the CDR3. Per the germline V gene, CDR1 is SGHAT and CDR2 is FQNNGV. J lost 7 bases, V lost 5 bases, and 15 bases had no gene match.

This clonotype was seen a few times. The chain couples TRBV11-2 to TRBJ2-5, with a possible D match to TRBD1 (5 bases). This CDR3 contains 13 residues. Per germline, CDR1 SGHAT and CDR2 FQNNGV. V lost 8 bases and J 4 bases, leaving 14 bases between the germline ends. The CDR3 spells CASDPSRGETQYF. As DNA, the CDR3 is TGTGCCAGCGATCCCTCAAGGGGAGAGACCCAGTACTTC. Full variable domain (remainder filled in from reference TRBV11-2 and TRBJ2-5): EAGVAQSPRYKIIEKRQSVAFWCNPISGHATLYWYQQILGQGPKLLIQFQNNGVVDDSQLPKDRFSAERLKGVDSTLKIQPAKLEDSAVYLCASDPSRGETQYFGPGTRLLVL.

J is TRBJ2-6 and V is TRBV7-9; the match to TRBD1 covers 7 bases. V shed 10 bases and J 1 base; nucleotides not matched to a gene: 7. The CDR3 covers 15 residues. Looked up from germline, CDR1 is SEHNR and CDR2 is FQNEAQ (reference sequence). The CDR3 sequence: CANRGNGSGANVLTF. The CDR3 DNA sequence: TGTGCCAACAGGGGAAACGGGTCTGGGGCCAACGTCCTGACTTTC.

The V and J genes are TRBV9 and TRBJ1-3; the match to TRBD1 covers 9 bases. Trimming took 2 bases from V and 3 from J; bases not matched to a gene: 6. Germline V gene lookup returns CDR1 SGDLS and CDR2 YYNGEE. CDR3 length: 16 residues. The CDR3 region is CASSVGQGSFGNTIYF. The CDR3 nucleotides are TGTGCCAGCAGCGTCGGACAGGGGTCCTTTGGAAACACCATATATTTT.

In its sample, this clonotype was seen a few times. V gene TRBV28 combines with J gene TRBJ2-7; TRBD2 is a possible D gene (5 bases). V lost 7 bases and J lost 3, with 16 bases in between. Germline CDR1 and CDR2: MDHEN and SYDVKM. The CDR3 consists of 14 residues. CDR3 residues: CASIPREVGYEQYF. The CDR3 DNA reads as TGTGCCAGCATTCCCCGGGAAGTAGGCTACGAGCAGTACTTC.

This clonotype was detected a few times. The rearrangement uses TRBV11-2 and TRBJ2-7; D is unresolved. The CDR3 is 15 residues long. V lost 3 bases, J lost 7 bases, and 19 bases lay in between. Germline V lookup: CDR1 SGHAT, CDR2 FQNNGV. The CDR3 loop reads CASSLMITGFLEQYF. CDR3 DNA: TGTGCCAGCAGCTTGATGATTACCGGATTTCTGGAGCAGTACTTC.